Below, 9 T cell receptor beta chains from the same sample are listed, as sequenced in a study of OX40 agonist ivuxolimab in advanced cancers. This table comes from immunoSEQ multiplex PCR, and its TCRdb copy is limited to in-frame clones, with some not included. The sample records 57,000 or so clones, 65% to 90% being singletons. Sample: CD4+ or CD8+ T cells sorted from blood, taken in a trial of the OX40 agonist ivuxolimab. These receptors all come from an adult with an advanced solid tumor such as melanoma, head and neck, liver or kidney cancer.

The chain carries TRBV7-8 and TRBJ2-2; 8 bases align to TRBD2. CDR3 length: 17 amino acids. With 0 bases clipped from V and 4 bases from J, the junction kept 7 bases outside the gene matches. Germline CDR1 reads SGHVS; CDR2 reads FQNEAQ. CDR3 amino acids: CASSLARAGTSTGELFF. DNA for the CDR3: TGTGCCAGCAGCTTAGCGCGTGCAGGGACTAGCACCGGGGAGCTGTTTTTT.

J is TRBJ2-2 and V is TRBV7-9, with D tentatively TRBD1 or TRBD2 (5 bases each). V dropped 11 bases and J dropped 1 base, with 11 bases sitting between them. The CDR3 extends over 13 amino acids. Germline CDR1 is SEHNR and CDR2 is FQNEAQ (reference sequence). DNA for the CDR3: TGTGCCTTGAGGGACCAGAACACCGGGGAGCTGTTTTTT. This gives the protein CALRDQNTGELFF.

This clone was seen just once. This chain connects TRBV4-1 to TRBJ2-7; the D is unclear. V was trimmed by 1 base and J by 3 bases, leaving 10 bases between them. Germline V lookup: CDR1 MGHRA, CDR2 YSYEKL. The CDR3 is made up of 14 amino acids. The CDR3 DNA is TGCGCCAGCAGCCAAGTCGGAAACTACTACGAGCAGTACTTC. Translated: CASSQVGNYYEQYF.

The chain combines TRBV19 with TRBJ1-4, with unresolved D. The V gene's germline CDR1 is LNHDA and CDR2 SQIVND (reference sequence). This CDR3 comprises 13 residues. The ends were cut back, 7 bases at V and 8 bases at J, with 14 bases in the middle. CDR3: CASKRAGIEKLFF. CDR3 nucleotides: TGTGCCAGTAAAAGGGCAGGTATCGAAAAACTGTTTTTT.

This chain connects TRBV10-3 to TRBJ2-7; weak D call: TRBD2 (6 bases). The CDR3 consists of 13 residues. Germline CDR1 is ENHRY and CDR2 is SYGVKD. Trimming took off 7 bases at V and 3 bases at J, with 13 bases between the two ends. The CDR3: CAIMRGGDYEQYF. The CDR3 DNA follows: TGTGCCATCATGAGGGGCGGGGACTACGAGCAGTACTTC.

This chain uses TRBV5-1 with TRBJ1-1, with D tentatively TRBD1 (6 bases). CDR3 length: 14 amino acids. From germline, CDR1 is SGHRS and CDR2 YFSETQ. V lost 5 bases to trimming and J lost 0 bases, with 11 bases between them. CDR3 protein: CASRVGTLNTEAFF. The CDR3 DNA follows: TGCGCCAGCAGAGTCGGGACACTGAACACTGAAGCTTTCTTT.

This clone was counted between two and nine times. The rearrangement links TRBV18 to TRBJ1-1, with TRBD1 as a possible D gene (5 bases). V was cut by 1 base and J by 3 bases, with 9 bases left in between. The CDR3 covers 14 residues. CDR1 is KGHSH and CDR2 is LQKENI in the germline V gene. CDR3 sequence reads: CASSPQGRDTEAFF. CDR3 DNA sequence: TGTGCCAGCTCACCACAGGGGCGGGACACTGAAGCTTTCTTT. Filled out from reference TRBV18 and TRBJ1-1, the complete variable domain reads NAGVMQNPRHLVRRRGQEARLRCSPMKGHSHVYWYRQLPEEGLKFMVYLQKENIIDESGMPKERFSAEFPKEGPSILRIQQVVRGDSAAYFCASSPQGRDTEAFFGQGTRLTVV.

CDR3 sequence reads: CASSQQGTSTETQYF. The CDR3, as DNA: TGTGCCAGCAGCCAACAGGGGACTTCGACAGAGACCCAGTACTTC. This rearrangement joins TRBV5-4 to TRBJ2-5; a weak D match, TRBD1 (7 bases). CDR3 length: 15 amino acids. Germline V lookup: CDR1 SGHNT, CDR2 YYREEE (reference sequence). The germline V and J ends were trimmed by 4 bases and 4 bases, with 17 bases remaining between them. Combining the CDR3 with reference TRBV5-4 and TRBJ2-5 gives the whole variable domain ETGVTQSPTHLIKTRGQQVTLRCSSQSGHNTVSWYQQALGQGPQFIFQYYREEENGRGNFPPRFSGLQFPNYSSELNVNALELDDSALYLCASSQQGTSTETQYFGPGTRLLVL.

This chain uses TRBV27 with TRBJ2-7, with 7 bases that match TRBD2. Per germline, CDR1 MNHEY and CDR2 SMNVEV (reference sequence). Trimming removed 7 bases from V and 1 base from J; junction bases left unmatched: 4. The CDR3 loop spans 13 amino acids. The CDR3 region has the DNA TGTGCCAGCACAACAGCGGGATCCTACGAGCAGTACTTC. It specifies CASTTAGSYEQYF.